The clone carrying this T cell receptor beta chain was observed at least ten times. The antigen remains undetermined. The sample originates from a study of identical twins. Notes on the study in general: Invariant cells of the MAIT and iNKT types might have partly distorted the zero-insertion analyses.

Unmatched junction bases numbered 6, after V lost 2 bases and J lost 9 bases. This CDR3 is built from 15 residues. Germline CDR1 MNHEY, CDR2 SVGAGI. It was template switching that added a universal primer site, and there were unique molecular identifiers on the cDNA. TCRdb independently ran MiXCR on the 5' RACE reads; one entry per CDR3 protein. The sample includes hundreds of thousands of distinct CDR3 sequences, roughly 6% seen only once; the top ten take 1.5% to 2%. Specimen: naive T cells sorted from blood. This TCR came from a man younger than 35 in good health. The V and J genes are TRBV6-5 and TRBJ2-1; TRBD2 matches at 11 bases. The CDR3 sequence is CASSYIPSGRPEQFF. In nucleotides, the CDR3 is TGTGCCAGCAGTTACATTCCTAGCGGGAGGCCTGAGCAGTTCTTC.